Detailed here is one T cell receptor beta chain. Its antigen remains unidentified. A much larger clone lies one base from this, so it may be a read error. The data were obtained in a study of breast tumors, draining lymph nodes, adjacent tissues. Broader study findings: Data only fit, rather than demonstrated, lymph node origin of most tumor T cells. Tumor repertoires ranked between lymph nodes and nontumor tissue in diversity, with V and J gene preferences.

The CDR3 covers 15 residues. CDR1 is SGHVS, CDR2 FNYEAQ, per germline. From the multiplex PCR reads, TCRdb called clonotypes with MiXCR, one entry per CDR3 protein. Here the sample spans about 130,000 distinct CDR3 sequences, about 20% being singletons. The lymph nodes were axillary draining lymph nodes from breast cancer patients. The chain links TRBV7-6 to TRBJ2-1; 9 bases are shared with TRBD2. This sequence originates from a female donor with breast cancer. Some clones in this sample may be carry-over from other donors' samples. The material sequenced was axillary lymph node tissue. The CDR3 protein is CASSLTSGDYNEQLF. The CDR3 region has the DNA TGTGCCAGCAGCTTGACTAGCGGAGACTACAATGAGCAGCTCTTC.